These 10 T cell receptor beta chains were sequenced from one sample in a study of OX40 agonist ivuxolimab in advanced cancers. The library was produced with the immunoSEQ multiplex PCR assay. Not all clones reach the TCRdb copy of this immuneACCESS table, which keeps in-frame sequences only. Checked studies attribute under half of the gap to unresolved V genes and leave the rest unexplained. Present in this sample are tens of thousands of clones, around four fifths of which were seen just once. The ten largest clones represent around 12% of the sample. The source was CD4+ or CD8+ T cells sorted from blood, collected in a trial of the OX40 agonist ivuxolimab. All receptors derive from an adult with an advanced solid tumor such as melanoma, head and neck, liver or kidney cancer.

V gene TRBV4-1 combines with J gene TRBJ2-1; D is perhaps TRBD1 or TRBD2 (5 bases each). V was cut by 0 bases and J by 2 bases, with 11 bases left in between. Germline V gene lookup returns CDR1 MGHRA and CDR2 YSYEKL. The CDR3 totals 16 residues. CDR3 sequence reads: CASSQESGSAYNEQFF. CDR3 DNA: TGCGCCAGCAGCCAAGAATCAGGGAGCGCCTACAATGAGCAGTTCTTC.

The chain employs TRBV5-1 and TRBJ2-1; TRBD1 aligns across 10 bases. Germline V lookup: CDR1 SGHRS, CDR2 YFSETQ. After removal of 4 bases from V and 8 bases from J, the junction contained 9 bases not matched to a gene. This CDR3 is built from 15 residues. As DNA, the CDR3 is TGCGCCAGCAGCGAGGGGACAGGGACAGGGGATGAGCAGTTCTTC. Translated, it gives CASSEGTGTGDEQFF. Drawing the rest from reference TRBV5-1 and TRBJ2-1, the complete variable domain is KAGVTQTPRYLIKTRGQQVTLSCSPISGHRSVSWYQQTPGQGLQFLFEYFSETQRNKGNFPGRFSGRQFSNSRSEMNVSTLELGDSALYLCASSEGTGTGDEQFFGPGTRLTVL.

The chain couples TRBV5-8 to TRBJ1-2, with D possibly being TRBD1 (6 bases). V lost 4 bases to trimming and J lost 4 bases, with 11 bases between them. From germline, CDR1 is SGHTS and CDR2 YDEGEE. The CDR3 covers 13 residues. The CDR3 bases are TGTGCCAGCAGCCCCAGGGGCGGCTATGGCTACACCTTC. Protein sequence: CASSPRGGYGYTF.

The rearrangement links TRBV6-5 to TRBJ2-3; 7 bases map to TRBD2. The V gene end was trimmed by 5 bases and the J gene end by 3 bases; junction bases not matched to a gene: 5. The CDR3 spans 14 residues. CDR1 is MNHEY and CDR2 is SVGAGI in the germline V gene. As DNA, the CDR3 is TGTGCCAGCAGTCCCCGGGGGGAGACAGATACGCAGTATTTT. Translated, it gives CASSPRGETDTQYF.

V is TRBV25-1 and J is TRBJ2-7; D unclear. CDR1 MGHDK and CDR2 SYGVNS come from the germline V gene. CDR3 length: 14 amino acids. V was trimmed by 3 bases and J by 3 bases, leaving 12 bases between them. DNA for the CDR3: TGTGCCAGCAGTGATAATAAATTCTTCTACGAGCAGTACTTC. This sequence encodes CASSDNKFFYEQYF.

The CDR3 protein is CASSPDRVYGYTF. The CDR3 DNA is TGTGCCAGCAGCCCTGACAGGGTGTATGGCTACACCTTC. The J gene is TRBJ1-2, the V gene TRBV6-7, with 7 nucleotides matching TRBD1. TRBV6-7 is an ORF, with its function uncertain. This CDR3 contains 13 residues. J was trimmed by 5 bases and V by 6 bases; bases with no gene match: 6.

V usage is TRBV25-1 and J usage is TRBJ1-2; D ambiguous. Germline CDR1 reads MGHDK; CDR2 reads SYGVNS. Trimming stripped 1 base from V and 0 bases from J, with 6 bases between. The CDR3 runs to 14 residues. The CDR3 protein is CASSELKANYGYTF. CDR3 coding DNA: TGTGCCAGCAGTGAATTGAAAGCTAACTATGGCTACACCTTC.

The gene calls are TRBV7-9 and TRBJ1-5; D not resolved. V lost 1 base to trimming and J lost 2 bases, with 12 bases between them. CDR1 is SEHNR and CDR2 is FQNEAQ in the germline V gene (reference sequence). The CDR3 is made up of 16 amino acids. The CDR3 DNA follows: TGTGCCAGCAGCTTAGAGGTGGGATGGGGCAATCAGCCCCAGCATTTT. It specifies CASSLEVGWGNQPQHF.

The V call is TRBV11-2, the J call TRBJ2-5, with D perhaps matching TRBD2 (6 bases). Looked up from germline, CDR1 is SGHAT and CDR2 is FQNNGV. This CDR3 comprises 14 residues. Trimming removed 2 bases from V and 2 bases from J, with 9 bases in between. The CDR3 loop reads CASSLPGLQETQYF. Written as DNA, the CDR3 is TGTGCCAGCAGCTTACCGGGACTTCAAGAGACCCAGTACTTC.

V is TRBV29-1 and J is TRBJ1-2; 11 bases line up with TRBD1. With 6 bases clipped from V and 8 bases from J, the junction kept 11 bases outside the gene matches. Germline CDR1 is SQVTM and CDR2 is ANQGSEA. The CDR3 is 14 residues long. The CDR3 sequence: CSVGAGTGGRGYTF. The CDR3 DNA reads as TGCAGCGTGGGGGCCGGGACAGGGGGTAGGGGCTACACCTTC.